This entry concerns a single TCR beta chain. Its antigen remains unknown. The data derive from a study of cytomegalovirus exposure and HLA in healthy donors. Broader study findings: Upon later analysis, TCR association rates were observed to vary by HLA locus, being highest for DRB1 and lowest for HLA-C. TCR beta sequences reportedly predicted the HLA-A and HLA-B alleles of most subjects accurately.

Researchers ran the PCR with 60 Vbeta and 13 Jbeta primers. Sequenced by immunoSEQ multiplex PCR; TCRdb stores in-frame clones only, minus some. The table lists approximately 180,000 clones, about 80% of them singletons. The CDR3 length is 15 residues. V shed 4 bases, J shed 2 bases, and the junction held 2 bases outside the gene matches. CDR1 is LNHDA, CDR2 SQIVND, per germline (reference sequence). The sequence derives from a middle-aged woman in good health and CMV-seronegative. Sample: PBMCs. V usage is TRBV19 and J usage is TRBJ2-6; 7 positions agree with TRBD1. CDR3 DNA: TGTGCCAGTAGTAACGGACAGGCTGGGGCCAACGTCCTGACTTTC. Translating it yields CASSNGQAGANVLTF.